This T cell receptor beta chain was profiled in a study of a mutant IDH1 vaccine in newly diagnosed glioma. For the study at large: Vaccines were begun 4-6 weeks after radiotherapy alone, or with temozolomide cycles. Treated patients had a mean age of about 38 years and an approximately 62% male, roughly 40% female split. Study observations and caveats: Whatever changes occurred in top peripheral T cell clonotypes seemed unrelated to pseudoprogression.

Time point indicated: week 5, during vaccination. Topical imiquimod was applied with each vaccine dose, which held 300 ug of mutant IDH1 20-mer peptide. New WHO grade 3 or 4 astrocytomas that were IDH1-mutant and ATRX-lost had been found in donors. Method: immunoSEQ multiplex PCR; TCRdb's copy keeps in-frame clones and lacks some. The sample has around 25,000 clones, more than 60% seen once. This clone was seen a handful of times. Antigen unknown. This TCR was sampled from a man aged 35-49 years with glioma. Some clones in this sample may be carry-over from other donors' samples. The material sequenced was PBMCs, taken from a glioma patient whose treatment included an IDH1 peptide vaccine.

This chain's CDR3 is CASSVVPGAEAFF. The CDR3 DNA reads as TGTGCCAGCAGCGTAGTTCCAGGCGCTGAAGCTTTCTTT. This sequence joins TRBV9 and TRBJ1-1; D ambiguous. The CDR3 contains 13 residues. Germline CDR1 reads SGDLS; CDR2 reads YYNGEE. V lost 0 bases and J 6 bases, leaving 9 bases between the germline ends.